Included here is one T cell receptor (beta chain) sequence, with context. Its target is unknown. Mismatch with germline at one junction end may stem from a read error. Through a sample-barcoded 5' primer and a J-beta primer mix, a second PCR was run for roughly 7 to 12 cycles. TCRdb processed the 5' RACE reads anew with MiXCR; each CDR3 protein has one entry. The data contain more than 800,000 distinct CDR3 sequences, 29% of them singletons. The data belong to a study of blood T cells in healthy people across ages. Regarding the study as a whole: As naive T cell percentage varied, TCR beta diversity correlated strongly with it.

Extraction of total RNA produced a minimum of 5.5 micrograms from each sample. Germline CDR1 SGHTA, CDR2 FQGNSA. CDR3 size: 17 residues. What was sequenced was blood. V usage is TRBV7-2 and J usage is TRBJ2-7; 9 bases fit TRBD2. The TCR sequence derives from a woman aged 80 or over in good health. CDR3 nucleotides: TGTGCCAACAGCTTAGCAGCGGGGGGCCGGACTTCCTACGAGCAGTACTTC. As protein: CANSLAAGGRTSYEQYF.